This TCR beta chain originates from a study of blood T cell repertoires in COVID-19. Across the study: PBMCs, B-cell-depleted T cells, or T cells provided the cDNA or gDNA that made up the material.

As handled by the study authors: Amplification of reference gene primers was used by the study to estimate nucleated cell counts. Some clones are missing from TCRdb's copy, which holds only in-frame ones; the method was immunoSEQ multiplex PCR. V and J calls and clone size are copied from that table; D and trimming were computed from the DNA. Of more than 200,000 clones in the sample, roughly 90% were seen once. Trimming cost V 2 bases and J 8 bases, with 16 bases left between them. Germline-derived CDR1 and CDR2 are MNHNY and SVGAGI (reference sequence). The CDR3 contains 15 residues. The sample consisted of peripheral blood. The clonotype was recovered from a man in his thirties or forties with active or convalescent COVID-19. The chain employs TRBV6-6 and TRBJ2-1, with D maybe TRBD1 (7 bases). This chain's CDR3 is CASSYPGGGGDEQFF. CDR3 DNA: TGTGCCAGCAGTTACCCTGGAGGAGGGGGCGATGAGCAGTTCTTC.